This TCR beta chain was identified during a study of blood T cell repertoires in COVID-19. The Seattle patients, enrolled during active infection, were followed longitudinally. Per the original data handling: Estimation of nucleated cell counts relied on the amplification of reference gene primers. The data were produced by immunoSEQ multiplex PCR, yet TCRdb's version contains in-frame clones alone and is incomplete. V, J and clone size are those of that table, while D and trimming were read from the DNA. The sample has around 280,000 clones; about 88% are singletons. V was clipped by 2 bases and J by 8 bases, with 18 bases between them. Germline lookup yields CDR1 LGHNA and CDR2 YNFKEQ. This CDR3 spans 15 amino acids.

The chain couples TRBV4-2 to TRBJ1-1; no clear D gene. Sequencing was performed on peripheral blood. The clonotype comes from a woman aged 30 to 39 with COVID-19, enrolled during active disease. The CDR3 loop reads CASSQPPTGNMEAFF. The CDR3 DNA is TGTGCCAGCAGCCAACCGCCGACGGGGAACATGGAAGCTTTCTTT.